Listed here are 2 T cell receptor beta chains from one sample, sequenced in a study of T cells after yellow fever vaccination. TCRdb used MiXCR to reprocess the 5' RACE reads, holding one entry per CDR3 protein. Among 250,000 to 400,000 distinct CDR3 sequences listed, around 4.5% were seen once. The sequencing here drew on PBMCs, taken 15 days after the yellow fever booster vaccination. The receptors were gathered from a man aged 18 to 30 who received the YFV17D yellow fever vaccine.

In its sample, this clonotype was seen a few times. Because the CDR3's place on the DNA is in doubt, the DNA is left out and the CDR3 is given as listed by TCRdb. The V and J genes are TRBV4-3 and TRBJ2-5; whether TRBD1, the table's D call, matches the DNA was not checked. The V gene's germline CDR1 is LGHNA and CDR2 YSLEER. Both ends counted, the CDR3 spans 14 residues. CDR3 amino acids: CASSRLLSWETQYF.

This clonotype was picked up many times. The rearrangement links TRBV11-2 to TRBJ1-5, with unresolved D. CDR1 SGHAT and CDR2 FQNNGV come from the germline V gene. This CDR3 is 12 amino acids long. V shed 4 bases and J shed 5 bases, with 6 bases lying between them. The CDR3: CASSYRDQPQHF. The CDR3 DNA reads TGTGCCAGCAGCTACCGGGATCAGCCCCAGCATTTT. The full variable domain, completed using reference TRBV11-2 and TRBJ1-5, is EAGVAQSPRYKIIEKRQSVAFWCNPISGHATLYWYQQILGQGPKLLIQFQNNGVVDDSQLPKDRFSAERLKGVDSTLKIQPAKLEDSAVYLCASSYRDQPQHFGDGTRLSIL.